These 9 T cell receptor beta chains share one sample of origin, sequenced in a study of blood T cell repertoires in COVID-19. Assay: immunoSEQ multiplex PCR; the TCRdb copy retains only in-frame clones and omits some. The sample holds about 200,000 clones, around 85% seen once. Sequencing used peripheral blood. These receptors originate from a man in his fifties or sixties with COVID-19, enrolled during active disease.

V gene TRBV15 combines with J gene TRBJ2-6, with D perhaps TRBD2 (5 bases). Germline CDR1 is LNHNV and CDR2 is YYDKDF (reference sequence). Between the trimmed V and J ends, which lost 0 bases and 2 bases, there was a span of 5 bases. The CDR3 extends over 15 amino acids. The CDR3 reads CATSRERAGANVLTF. The CDR3 DNA reads as TGTGCCACCAGCAGAGAGAGGGCTGGGGCCAACGTCCTGACTTTC.

This clone showed up just once. The chain combines TRBV29-1 with TRBJ1-6, with TRBD1 identical over 7 bases. This CDR3 contains 13 residues. V shed 6 bases, J shed 7 bases, and the junction held 6 bases outside the gene matches. Germline V gene lookup returns CDR1 SQVTM and CDR2 ANQGSEA. Here the CDR3 DNA reads TGCAGCGTCCAGGACAGGACCAATTCACCCCTCCACTTT. The encoded protein is CSVQDRTNSPLHF.

This rearrangement joins TRBV5-1 to TRBJ2-1; D might be TRBD1 (5 bases). CDR3 length: 15 residues. In germline, CDR1 is SGHRS, CDR2 YFSETQ. Trimming removed 6 bases from V and 6 bases from J, with 19 bases in between. CDR3: CASKLESTGTNEQFF. The CDR3 bases are TGCGCCAGCAAATTGGAGTCCACAGGTACCAATGAGCAGTTCTTC.

This chain joins TRBV4-2 and TRBJ2-1; 9 bases match TRBD2. V was clipped by 3 bases and J by 1 base; unmatched bases: 7. Germline-derived CDR1 and CDR2 are LGHNA and YNFKEQ. CDR3 length equals 17 residues. CDR3 in amino acids: CASSQGISGGSYNEQFF. DNA of the CDR3: TGTGCCAGCAGCCAGGGGATTAGCGGGGGTTCCTACAATGAGCAGTTCTTC.

This chain joins TRBV27 and TRBJ1-6; D perhaps matches TRBD1 (6 bases). The CDR3 is 15 residues long. Germline V gene data show CDR1 as MNHEY and CDR2 as SMNVEV (reference sequence). Trimming pared 1 base from V and 3 bases from J, leaving 7 bases between. For the CDR3, the DNA is TGTGCCAGCAGTTTATACAGGGACTATAATTCACCCCTCCACTTT. It is translated as CASSLYRDYNSPLHF.

The chain recombines TRBV5-1 with TRBJ1-6; maybe TRBD1 (6 bases). This CDR3 has 17 amino acids. V gave up 4 bases and J gave up 7 bases, with 21 bases separating them. Germline CDR1 is SGHRS and CDR2 is YFSETQ. This CDR3 reads CASSRSGAVRRNSPLHF. Written as DNA, the CDR3 is TGCGCCAGCAGCCGATCAGGGGCAGTAAGGAGAAATTCACCCCTCCACTTT.

This sequence joins TRBV7-2 and TRBJ1-1; no definite D call. In germline, CDR1 is SGHTA, CDR2 FQGNSA. Trimming removed 0 bases from V and 10 bases from J, with 6 bases in between. CDR3 length: 11 residues. The CDR3 sequence is CASSLAVRAFF. CDR3 nucleotides: TGTGCCAGCAGCTTAGCAGTGAGAGCTTTCTTT. Using reference TRBV7-2 and TRBJ1-1 for the parts outside the CDR3, the full variable domain is GAGVSQSPSNKVTEKGKDVELRCDPISGHTALYWYRQSLGQGLEFLIYFQGNSAPDKSGLPSDRFSAERTGGSVSTLTIQRTQQEDSAVYLCASSLAVRAFFGQGTRLTVV.

The genes are TRBV5-1 and TRBJ2-5, with 7 bases aligning to TRBD2. There are 12 residues in the CDR3. The germline V gene encodes CDR1 SGHRS and CDR2 YFSETQ. Germline trimming cut 7 bases from V and 2 bases from J; bases unmatched to any gene: 2. CDR3 loop: CASGGGQETQYF. The CDR3 nucleotides read TGCGCCAGCGGGGGAGGGCAAGAGACCCAGTACTTC.

This clone was picked up a small number of times. The DNA of the CDR3 is TGTGCCAGCAGTCATGGGACAACGGCTCAGTTCTTC. Translated, it gives CASSHGTTAQFF. This chain connects TRBV27 to TRBJ2-1; D perhaps matches TRBD1 (6 bases). Between the trimmed V and J ends, which lost 5 bases and 13 bases, there was a span of 15 bases. This CDR3 contains 12 residues. Germline CDR1 and CDR2: MNHEY and SMNVEV (reference sequence).